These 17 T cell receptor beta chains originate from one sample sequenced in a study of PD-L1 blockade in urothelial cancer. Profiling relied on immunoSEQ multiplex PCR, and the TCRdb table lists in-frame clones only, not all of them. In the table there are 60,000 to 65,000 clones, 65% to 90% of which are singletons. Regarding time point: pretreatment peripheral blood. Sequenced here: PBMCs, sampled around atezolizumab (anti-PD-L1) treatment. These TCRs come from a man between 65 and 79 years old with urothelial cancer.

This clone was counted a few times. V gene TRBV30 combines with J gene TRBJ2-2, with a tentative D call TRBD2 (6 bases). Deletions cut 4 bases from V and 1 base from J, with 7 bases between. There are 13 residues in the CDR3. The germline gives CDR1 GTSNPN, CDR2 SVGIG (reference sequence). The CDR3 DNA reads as TGTGCCTGGACTAGCGAGAACACCGGGGAGCTGTTTTTT. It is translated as CAWTSENTGELFF.

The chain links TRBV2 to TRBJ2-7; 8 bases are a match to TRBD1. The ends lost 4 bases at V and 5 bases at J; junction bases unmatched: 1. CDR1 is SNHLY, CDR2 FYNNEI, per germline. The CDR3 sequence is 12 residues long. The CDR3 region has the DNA TGTGCCAGCAGTGTGGACAGGGACGAGCAGTACTTC. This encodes CASSVDRDEQYF.

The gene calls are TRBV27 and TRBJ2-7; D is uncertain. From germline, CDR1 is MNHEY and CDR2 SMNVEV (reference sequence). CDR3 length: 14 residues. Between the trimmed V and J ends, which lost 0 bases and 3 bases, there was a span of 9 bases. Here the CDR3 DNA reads TGTGCCAGCAGTTTATCGAACTATTTCTACGAGCAGTACTTC. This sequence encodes CASSLSNYFYEQYF.

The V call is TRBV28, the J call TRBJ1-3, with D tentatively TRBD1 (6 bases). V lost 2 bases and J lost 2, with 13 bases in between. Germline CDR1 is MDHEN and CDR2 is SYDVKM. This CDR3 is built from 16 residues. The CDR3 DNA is TGTGCCAGCAGTTTACCCACGGGGGGGCCTGGAAACACCATATATTTT. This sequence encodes CASSLPTGGPGNTIYF.

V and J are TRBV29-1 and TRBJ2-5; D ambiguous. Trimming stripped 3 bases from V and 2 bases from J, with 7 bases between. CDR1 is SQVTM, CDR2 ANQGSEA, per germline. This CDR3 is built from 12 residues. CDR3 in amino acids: CSVDLRQETQYF. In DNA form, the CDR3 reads TGCAGCGTTGATCTCCGGCAAGAGACCCAGTACTTC.

CDR3 region: CASSSMGQVHNEQFF. In DNA, the CDR3 is TGTGCCAGCAGTTCTATGGGACAGGTCCATAATGAGCAGTTCTTC. This rearrangement joins TRBV25-1 to TRBJ2-1, with TRBD1 identical over 8 bases. From germline, CDR1 is MGHDK and CDR2 SYGVNS. Losses at the gene ends were 5 bases for V and 7 bases for J; bases not matched to a gene: 10. The CDR3 totals 15 residues.

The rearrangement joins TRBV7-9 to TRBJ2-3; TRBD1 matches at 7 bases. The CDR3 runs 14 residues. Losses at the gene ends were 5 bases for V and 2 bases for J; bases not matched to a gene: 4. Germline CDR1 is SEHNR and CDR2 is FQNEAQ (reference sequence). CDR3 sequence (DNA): TGTGCCAGCAGCGTCGACAGGGACACAGATACGCAGTATTTT. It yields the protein CASSVDRDTDTQYF.

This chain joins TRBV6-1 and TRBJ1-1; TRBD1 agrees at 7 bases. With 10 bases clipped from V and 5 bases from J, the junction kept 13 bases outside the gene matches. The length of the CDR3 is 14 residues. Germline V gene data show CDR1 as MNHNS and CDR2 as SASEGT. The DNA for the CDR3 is TGTGCCACCACCAAGGACAGGTCGGGGACTGAAGCTTTCTTT. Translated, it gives CATTKDRSGTEAFF.

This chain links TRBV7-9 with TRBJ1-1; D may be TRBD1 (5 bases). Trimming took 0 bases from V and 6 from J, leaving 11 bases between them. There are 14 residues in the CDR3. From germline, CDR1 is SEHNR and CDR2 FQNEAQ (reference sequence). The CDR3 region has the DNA TGTGCCAGCAGCTTAGCGTGGGGCCTTGCTGAAGCTTTCTTT. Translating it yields CASSLAWGLAEAFF.

CDR3 bases: TGCGCCAGCAGCTTAGAGGCAAACATTCAGTACTTC. Translation gives CASSLEANIQYF. This sequence joins TRBV5-1 and TRBJ2-4, with D unclear. This CDR3 spans 12 amino acids. Deletions cut 2 bases from V and 6 bases from J, with 6 bases between. CDR1 and CDR2 from the germline V gene are SGHRS and YFSETQ.

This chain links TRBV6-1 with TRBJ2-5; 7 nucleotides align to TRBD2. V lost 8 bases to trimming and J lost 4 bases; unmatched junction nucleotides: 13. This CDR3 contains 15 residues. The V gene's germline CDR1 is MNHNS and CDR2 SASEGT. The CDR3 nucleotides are TGTGCCAGCCACGCGATCTCGGGACTATTAGAGACCCAGTACTTC. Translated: CASHAISGLLETQYF.

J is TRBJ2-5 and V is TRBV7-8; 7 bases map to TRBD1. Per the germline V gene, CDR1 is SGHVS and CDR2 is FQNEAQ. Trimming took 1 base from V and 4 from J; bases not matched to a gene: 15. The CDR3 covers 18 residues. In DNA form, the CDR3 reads TGTGCCAGCAGCTTAGTTTTCAGCAACAGGGGTGGGGGAGAGACCCAGTACTTC. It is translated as CASSLVFSNRGGGETQYF.

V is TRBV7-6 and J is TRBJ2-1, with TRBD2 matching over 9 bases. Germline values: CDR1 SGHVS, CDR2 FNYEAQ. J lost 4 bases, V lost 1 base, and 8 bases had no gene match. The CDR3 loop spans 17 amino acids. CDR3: CASSLVVPSGTYNEQFF. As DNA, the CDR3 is TGTGCCAGCAGCTTAGTAGTGCCTAGCGGGACTTACAATGAGCAGTTCTTC.

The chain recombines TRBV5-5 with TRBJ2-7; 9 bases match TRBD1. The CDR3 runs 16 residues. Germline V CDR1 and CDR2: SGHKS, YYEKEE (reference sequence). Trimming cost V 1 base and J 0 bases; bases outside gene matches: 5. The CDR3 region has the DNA TGTGCCAGCAGCTTGACGGGACAGGGCATCTCCTACGAGCAGTACTTC. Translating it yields CASSLTGQGISYEQYF.

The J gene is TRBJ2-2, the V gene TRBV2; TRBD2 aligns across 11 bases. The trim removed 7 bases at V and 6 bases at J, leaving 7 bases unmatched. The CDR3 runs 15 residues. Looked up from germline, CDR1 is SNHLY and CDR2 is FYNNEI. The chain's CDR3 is CASKKELAGAGELFF. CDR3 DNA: TGTGCCAGCAAAAAGGAACTAGCGGGAGCCGGGGAGCTGTTTTTT.

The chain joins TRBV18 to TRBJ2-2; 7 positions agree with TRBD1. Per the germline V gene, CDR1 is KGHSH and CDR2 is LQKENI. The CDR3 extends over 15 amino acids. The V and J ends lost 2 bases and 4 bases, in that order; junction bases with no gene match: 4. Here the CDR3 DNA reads TGTGCCAGCTCACCAAAGGGACAGAGCACCGGGGAGCTGTTTTTT. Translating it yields CASSPKGQSTGELFF.

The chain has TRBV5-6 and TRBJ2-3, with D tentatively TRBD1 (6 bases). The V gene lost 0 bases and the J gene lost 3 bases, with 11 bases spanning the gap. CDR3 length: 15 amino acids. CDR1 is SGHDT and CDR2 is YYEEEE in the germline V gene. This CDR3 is CASSLALGATDTQYF. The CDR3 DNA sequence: TGTGCCAGCAGCTTGGCCTTGGGGGCAACAGATACGCAGTATTTT.